The T cell receptor (beta chain) described here comes from a study of cytomegalovirus exposure and HLA in healthy donors. Primers included in the PCR were 60 Vbeta and 13 Jbeta primers. Libraries were prepared by immunoSEQ multiplex PCR; TCRdb keeps only in-frame clonotypes and omits some of them. This sample yields some 100,000 clones, of which around 80% are seen a single time; about 14% belongs to the top ten. Trimming removed 5 bases at V and 2 bases at J, with 12 bases between. The CDR3 is 14 residues long. Germline lookup yields CDR1 MNHNY and CDR2 SVGAGI (reference sequence). The sample comprised PBMCs. The chain uses TRBV6-6 and TRBJ1-1; perhaps TRBD1 as D (5 bases). The receptor comes from a male donor in good health and CMV-seropositive. The DNA of the CDR3 is TGTGCCAGCAGTAACGCAGACAGCAACACTGAAGCTTTCTTT. It translates to CASSNADSNTEAFF.